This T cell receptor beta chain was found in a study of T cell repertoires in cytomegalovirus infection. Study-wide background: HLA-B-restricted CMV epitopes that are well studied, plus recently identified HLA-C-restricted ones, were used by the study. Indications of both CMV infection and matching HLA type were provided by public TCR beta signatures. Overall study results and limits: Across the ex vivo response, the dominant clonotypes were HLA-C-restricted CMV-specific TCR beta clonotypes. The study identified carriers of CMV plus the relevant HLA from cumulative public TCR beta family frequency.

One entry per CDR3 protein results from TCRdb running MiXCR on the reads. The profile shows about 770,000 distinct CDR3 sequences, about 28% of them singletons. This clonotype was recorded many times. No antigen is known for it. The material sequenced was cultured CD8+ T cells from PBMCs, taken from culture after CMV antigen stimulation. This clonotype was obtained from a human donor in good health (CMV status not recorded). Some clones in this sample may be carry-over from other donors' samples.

Here the CDR3 DNA reads TGTGCCAGCAGTCTCGCTAGGGTCGTCTCCTACAATGAGCAGTTCTTC. Translating gives CASSLARVVSYNEQFF. This chain uses TRBV6-2 or TRBV6-3 with TRBJ2-1; D is ambiguous. The length of the CDR3 is 16 residues. Germline values: CDR1 MNHEY, CDR2 SVGEGT. V shed 5 bases and J shed 0 bases, with 14 bases lying between them.